This entry features one TCR beta chain sequence. Original methodology: Estimated nucleated cell counts came from reference gene primer amplification. Sequencing was performed with immunoSEQ multiplex PCR; in TCRdb, only in-frame clones are kept and a portion is missing. The V and J calls and clone size were taken over from that table, and D and trimming were inferred from the DNA. The table shows some 230,000 clones, with about 86% occurring only once. In germline, CDR1 is SGDLS, CDR2 YYNGEE. The V gene lost 4 bases and the J gene lost 3 bases, with 14 bases spanning the gap. This CDR3 has 14 residues. This specimen comes from a study of blood T cell repertoires in COVID-19. Study-wide background: Nucleic acid was either cDNA or gDNA, and it came from T cells, B-cell-depleted T cells, or PBMCs.

This chain connects TRBV9 to TRBJ2-7; perhaps TRBD1 as D (5 bases). Sequenced sample: peripheral blood. This sequence originates from a woman aged 25 to 39 who had recovered from COVID-19. The CDR3 nucleotides read TGTGCCAGCAGCCCTACAGGATTAAACTACGAGCAGTACTTC. Translating gives CASSPTGLNYEQYF.